The next 28 T cell receptor beta chains were all read from a single sample in a study of blood T cells in healthy people across ages. With a J-beta primer mix and a sample-barcoded 5' primer, a second PCR ran about 6 to 11 cycles. TCRdb redid the calling of the 5' RACE reads with MiXCR, one entry per CDR3 protein. The sample holds 550,000 to 600,000 distinct CDR3 sequences, under 55% seen once. Sequencing was performed on blood. Receptors originate from a man older than 75 in good health.

In this sample, this clonotype turned up once. The chain joins TRBV20-1 to TRBJ2-7; D is unresolved. Per germline, CDR1 DFQATT and CDR2 SNEGSKA (reference sequence). This CDR3 is 14 amino acids long. Trimming cost V 6 bases and J 0 bases, with 15 bases left between them. For the CDR3, the DNA is TGCAGTGCCCCCGGGCACCCCACCTCCTACGAGCAGTACTTC. Translated, it gives CSAPGHPTSYEQYF.

The chain carries TRBV29-1 and TRBJ2-6, with no clear D. The CDR3 contains 14 residues. V was cut by 4 bases and J by 0 bases, with 7 bases left in between. Germline-derived CDR1 and CDR2 are SQVTM and ANQGSEA. The DNA for the CDR3 is TGCAGCGTTGTGAGCAGCTCTGGGGCCAACGTCCTGACTTTC. This gives the protein CSVVSSSGANVLTF.

The J gene is TRBJ2-1, the V gene TRBV5-1; 10 nucleotides agree with TRBD2. The CDR3 is made up of 16 amino acids. Germline CDR1 is SGHRS and CDR2 is YFSETQ. V shed 4 bases and J 2 bases; nucleotides not matched to a gene: 6. The CDR3 DNA sequence: TGCGCCAGCAGCCCTGGACTAGCGGAGGCCTACAATGAGCAGTTCTTC. Residues: CASSPGLAEAYNEQFF. The full variable domain, in which reference TRBV5-1 and TRBJ2-1 provide the parts outside the CDR3, is KAGVTQTPRYLIKTRGQQVTLSCSPISGHRSVSWYQQTPGQGLQFLFEYFSETQRNKGNFPGRFSGRQFSNSRSEMNVSTLELGDSALYLCASSPGLAEAYNEQFFGPGTRLTVL.

Turning to this clonotype: A much larger clone is a single base away; this may be a read error. The chain carries TRBV6-5 and TRBJ2-5; D might be TRBD2 (5 bases). The CDR3 totals 13 residues. V lost 7 bases to trimming and J lost 11 bases, with 20 bases between them. Germline-derived CDR1 and CDR2 are MNHEY and SVGAGI. DNA for the CDR3: TGTGCCAGCATGAGTGTGGCGGGTGGTGAGCAGTACTTC. This sequence encodes CASMSVAGGEQYF.

On this clonotype: Germline is not matched at one junction end, which may reflect a read error. The chain couples TRBV27 to TRBJ2-3; either TRBD1 or TRBD2 may fit D (5 bases each). The length of the CDR3 is 14 residues. Germline assignment: CDR1 MNHEY and CDR2 SMNVEV (reference sequence). The CDR3 region is CASSSWGLTDAQYF. CDR3 nucleotides: TGTGCCAGCAGTTCATGGGGGTTGACAGATGCGCAGTATTTT.

The rearrangement links TRBV7-9 to TRBJ2-3, with TRBD2 matching 13 bases. Germline values: CDR1 SEHNR, CDR2 FQNEAQ (reference sequence). There are 17 residues in the CDR3. Trimming removed 3 bases from V and 2 bases from J; junction bases left unmatched: 5. The CDR3 reads CASSFSTSGGTTDTQYF. The CDR3 DNA follows: TGTGCCAGCAGCTTCTCGACTAGCGGGGGGACCACAGATACGCAGTATTTT.

CDR3 in DNA: TGCAGTGCCAAACAGGGGGCTGATATTCAGTACTTC. As protein: CSAKQGADIQYF. The gene calls are TRBV20-1 and TRBJ2-4, with 9 bases fitting TRBD1. The CDR3 runs 12 residues. V dropped 6 bases and J dropped 10; count of bases not matched to a gene: 7. In germline, CDR1 is DFQATT, CDR2 SNEGSKA (reference sequence).

V gene TRBV10-3 combines with J gene TRBJ2-7, with 9 bases that match TRBD1. The CDR3 extends over 15 amino acids. The junction had 8 bases not matched to a gene; V was cut back by 6 bases and J by 2 bases. Germline V gene sequence: CDR1 ENHRY, CDR2 SYGVKD. Here the CDR3 reads CAIRPDRGSPYEQYF. CDR3 DNA sequence: TGTGCCATCAGGCCCGACAGGGGGTCTCCCTACGAGCAGTACTTC.

V gene TRBV5-5 combines with J gene TRBJ2-4; unclear D gene. Between the trimmed V and J ends, which lost 0 bases and 0 bases, there was a span of 16 bases. Germline V gene data show CDR1 as SGHKS and CDR2 as YYEKEE (reference sequence). This CDR3 is 18 amino acids long. The CDR3 loop is CASSLGPSRGVAKNIQYF. The CDR3 DNA reads as TGTGCCAGCAGCTTGGGCCCAAGTCGCGGAGTAGCCAAAAACATTCAGTACTTC.

The chain has TRBV4-1 and TRBJ1-1; D may be TRBD1 (6 bases). From germline, CDR1 is MGHRA and CDR2 YSYEKL. CDR3 length: 11 amino acids. V was cut by 11 bases and J by 8 bases, with 15 bases left in between. CDR3 in DNA: TGCGCCCTCAAAAGGGGGAGGGAAGCTTTCTTT. Translation gives CALKRGREAFF.

Points on this clonotype: This may stem from a read error, because a much larger clone lies one nucleotide away. The chain uses TRBV6-5 and TRBJ1-2, with D uncertain. Germline V CDR1 and CDR2: MNHEY, SVGAGI. The germline V and J ends were trimmed by 8 bases and 4 bases, with 14 bases remaining between them. The CDR3 runs 13 residues. The CDR3 nucleotides are TGTGCCAGCGTTTCCGGGAAGGCCTATGGCTACACCTTC. This codes for CASVSGKAYGYTF.

The rearrangement uses TRBV7-2 and TRBJ2-1; 14 bases align to TRBD2. V lost 6 bases, J lost 8 bases, and 6 bases stayed unmatched. The CDR3 consists of 15 residues. Germline CDR1 SGHTA, CDR2 FQGNSA. The CDR3 protein is CASSLTSGGAYEQFF. CDR3 DNA: TGTGCCAGCAGTTTGACTAGCGGGGGGGCTTATGAGCAGTTCTTC.

The chain recombines TRBV4-1 with TRBJ2-7; 11 nucleotides match TRBD2. This CDR3 region has 17 residues. V lost 2 bases and J lost 4; bases outside the gene matches: 10. Germline lookup yields CDR1 MGHRA and CDR2 YSYEKL. CDR3 protein: CASSQRLAGSAGYEQYF. The DNA of the CDR3 is TGCGCCAGCAGCCAAAGACTAGCGGGGTCGGCTGGATACGAGCAGTACTTC.

This clonotype has only a few counts. This rearrangement joins TRBV4-1 to TRBJ2-3; no clear D gene. Germline lookup yields CDR1 MGHRA and CDR2 YSYEKL. The V end lost 0 bases, the J end lost 3 bases, and 4 bases lay between the germline ends. The CDR3 runs 13 residues. The CDR3 DNA sequence: TGCGCCAGCAGCCAAGAGGGGACAGATACGCAGTATTTT. Amino acids: CASSQEGTDTQYF.

Here the CDR3 DNA reads TGTGCCAGCAGCTTAGATAGGAGTGATGAGCAGTTCTTC. Its translation: CASSLDRSDEQFF. The V and J genes are TRBV11-2 and TRBJ2-1, with no clear D. Trimming took off 0 bases at V and 8 bases at J, with 8 bases between the two ends. Germline values: CDR1 SGHAT, CDR2 FQNNGV. CDR3 size: 13 residues.

This clonotype has just a few counts. The J gene is TRBJ2-5, the V gene TRBV29-1; the match to TRBD1 covers 8 bases. This CDR3 region has 13 residues. The ends lost 8 bases at V and 4 bases at J; junction bases unmatched: 9. The germline CDR1 and CDR2 sequences are SQVTM and ANQGSEA. The CDR3 sequence is CSSGQGQPETQYF. CDR3 DNA sequence: TGCAGCTCCGGACAGGGTCAACCAGAGACCCAGTACTTC.

This clonotype has just a few counts. The J gene is TRBJ2-3, the V gene TRBV7-2; 7 positions agree with TRBD2. Unmatched junction bases numbered 13, after V lost 5 bases and J lost 2 bases. Germline V lookup: CDR1 SGHTA, CDR2 FQGNSA. The CDR3 runs to 17 residues. CDR3 sequence reads: CASSPGGGRALTDTQYF. CDR3 nucleotides: TGTGCCAGCAGCCCGGGGGGAGGGCGAGCCCTCACAGATACGCAGTATTTT.

This sequence joins TRBV20-1 and TRBJ1-2; D is uncertain. This CDR3 region has 14 residues. V was trimmed by 4 bases and J by 3 bases, leaving 15 bases between them. Germline CDR1 DFQATT, CDR2 SNEGSKA (reference sequence). The CDR3 loop reads CSAIPAQQHYGYTF. The CDR3 DNA reads as TGCAGTGCTATTCCGGCACAGCAACACTATGGCTACACCTTC.

As regards this clonotype: Mismatch with germline at one junction end may stem from a read error. The chain joins TRBV7-2 to TRBJ2-2; 11 nucleotides agree with TRBD2. CDR1 is SGHTA and CDR2 is FQGNSA in the germline V gene. The CDR3 consists of 16 residues. CDR3 in amino acids: CANSATSGSATGELFF. As DNA, the CDR3 is TGTGCCAACAGCGCCACTAGCGGGAGTGCCACCGGGGAGCTGTTTTTT.

This clonotype turned up a few times. The genes are TRBV4-3 and TRBJ1-6; no definite D call. Per germline, CDR1 LGHNA and CDR2 YSLEER. This CDR3 comprises 13 residues. Trimming stripped 0 bases from V and 11 bases from J, with 8 bases between. For the CDR3, the DNA is TGCGCCAGCAGCCAAGAGCGCAAGGCACCCCTCCACTTT. It encodes CASSQERKAPLHF.

The chain employs TRBV7-2 and TRBJ1-2; TRBD1 agrees at 8 bases. CDR3 size: 17 residues. J lost 4 bases, V lost 6 bases, and 16 bases had no gene match. Germline V gives CDR1 SGHTA, CDR2 FQGNSA. The CDR3 DNA reads as TGTGCCAGCAGTCCGGGGACAGGTCGGTCCCTTGGCTATGGCTACACCTTC. Protein sequence: CASSPGTGRSLGYGYTF.

This clonotype showed up just a few times. The V call is TRBV5-1, the J call TRBJ2-7; the match to TRBD2 covers 7 bases. The CDR3 has 15 residues. Trimming removed 0 bases from V and 5 bases from J; junction bases left unmatched: 8. CDR1 and CDR2 (germline): SGHRS, YFSETQ. The CDR3 DNA reads TGCGCCAGCAGCTTGGTGGGAGGGCAGGTTGACGAGCAGTACTTC. Its translation is CASSLVGGQVDEQYF.

This chain links TRBV20-1 with TRBJ2-2; TRBD1 agrees at 7 bases. Germline CDR1 and CDR2: DFQATT and SNEGSKA (reference sequence). Trimming cost V 6 bases and J 2 bases; bases outside gene matches: 6. The CDR3 covers 14 residues. For the CDR3, the DNA is TGCAGTGCCCGGACAGGCGGCAACACCGGGGAGCTGTTTTTT. Encoded protein: CSARTGGNTGELFF.

The chain employs TRBV10-3 and TRBJ1-1; D is uncertain. The CDR3 sequence is 11 residues long. V was trimmed by 10 bases and J by 5 bases, leaving 11 bases between them. The germline V gene has CDR1 ENHRY and CDR2 SYGVKD. CDR3 DNA: TGTGCCACGCAGGTGGGGACTGAAGCTTTCTTT. Its protein product is CATQVGTEAFF.

The chain has TRBV11-3 and TRBJ2-1, with a possible D match to TRBD1 (6 bases). The CDR3 is made up of 15 amino acids. In germline, CDR1 is SGHNT, CDR2 YENEEA. V shed 4 bases and J shed 2 bases, with 12 bases lying between them. The DNA for the CDR3 is TGTGCCAGCAGCTCAAGACAGGCCGCCTACAATGAGCAGTTCTTC. Encoded protein: CASSSRQAAYNEQFF.

This clonotype was recorded once. The V call is TRBV20-1, the J call TRBJ1-1; 7 bases align to TRBD1. V lost 3 bases to trimming and J lost 10 bases; unmatched junction nucleotides: 11. Germline CDR1 reads DFQATT; CDR2 reads SNEGSKA (reference sequence). The CDR3 contains 13 residues. In nucleotides, the CDR3 is TGCAGTGCTAGCCCGTTTAACAGGGGAAGAGCTTTCTTT. Translation gives CSASPFNRGRAFF.

This clonotype appeared a few times. The CDR3 is CASSVGGGAGTDTQYF. CDR3 nucleotide sequence: TGTGCCAGCAGCGTCGGCGGGGGGGCCGGGACAGATACGCAGTATTTT. V and J are TRBV9 and TRBJ2-3; TRBD2 aligns across 9 bases. The germline gives CDR1 SGDLS, CDR2 YYNGEE. The CDR3 sequence is 16 residues long. V was pared by 2 bases and J by 3 bases, with 7 bases of the junction left unmatched.

V is TRBV18 and J is TRBJ2-7; 12 positions agree with TRBD1. The germline V gene encodes CDR1 KGHSH and CDR2 LQKENI. The V segment lost 1 base and the J segment 7 bases; nucleotides outside the gene matches: 8. The CDR3 runs 16 residues. CDR3 nucleotides: TGTGCCAGCTCACCACTGGGACAGGGGGCGCCCAATGAGCAGTACTTC. This codes for CASSPLGQGAPNEQYF.